Sequencing of this T cell receptor (beta chain) was carried out in a study of identical twins. V lost 3 bases and J lost 3; bases outside the gene matches: 5. In germline, CDR1 is SGHRS, CDR2 YFSETQ. CDR3 size: 16 residues. The table lists this clonotype with many counts. TCRdb reprocessed the 5' RACE reads via MiXCR and lists one record per CDR3 protein. The repertoire holds 500,000 to 650,000 distinct CDR3 sequences, with less than 9% as singletons. The same sample was also studied in work on yellow fever vaccine responses in identical twins.

This chain uses TRBV5-1 with TRBJ2-2, with 10 positions matching TRBD2. The sequencing sample was made of PBMCs. The sequence was obtained from a woman aged 18-29 years in good health. The CDR3 DNA is TGCGCCAGCAGCTCGGGACTAGCGCTCTACACCGGGGAGCTGTTTTTT. Protein sequence: CASSSGLALYTGELFF.